This is a list of T cell receptor beta chains from one sample in a study of CD4 T cells in relation to SARS-CoV-2 and coronaviruses. Here immunoSEQ multiplex PCR was the method, and the copy in TCRdb shows in-frame clones only, minus some. In the table there are nearly 20,000 clones, roughly four fifths of which are singletons. Their cognate antigens are unknown. Specimen: CD4+ T cells from PBMCs, cultured in vitro. These receptors all stem from a human donor in good health. CDR3s include the opening cysteine and the closing phenylalanine or tryptophan. D genes are given only for firm matches. Not all rows give a size; the values are once, few, many and, for expanded clones, a class.

J: TRBJ2-1; V: TRBV7-3; size: .; D: .; CDR3: CASSFLGTGAGNEQFF; DNA: TGTGCCAGCAGCTTTTTAGGGACTGGGGCTGGGAATGAGCAGTTCTTC
J: TRBJ1-2; V: TRBV19; size: once; D: .; CDR3: CASSTLYGYTF; DNA: TGTGCCAGTAGTACCCTCTATGGCTACACCTTC
J: TRBJ1-1; V: TRBV4-3; size: once; D: TRBD1; CDR3: CASSQGAGGTEAFF; DNA: TGCGCCAGCAGCCAAGGGGCAGGGGGGACTGAAGCTTTCTTT
J: TRBJ1-5; V: TRBV25-1; size: .; D: .; CDR3: CASSGTDGYNQPQHF; DNA: TGTGCCAGCAGTGGGACAGACGGATACAATCAGCCCCAGCATTTT
J: TRBJ2-7; V: TRBV5-1; size: .; D: TRBD1; CDR3: CASSFSWTGKSAYEQYF; DNA: TGCGCCAGCAGCTTTAGTTGGACAGGGAAAAGCGCCTACGAGCAGTACTTC
J: TRBJ2-1; V: TRBV30; size: .; D: .; CDR3: CACQSASYNEQFF; DNA: TGTGCCTGCCAGAGTGCCTCCTACAATGAGCAGTTCTTC
J: TRBJ2-5; V: TRBV7-9; size: .; D: TRBD2; CDR3: CASTQTSGRRGETQYF; DNA: TGTGCCAGCACCCAAACTAGCGGGAGACGAGGGGAGACCCAGTACTTC
J: TRBJ1-2; V: TRBV11-2; size: .; D: .; CDR3: CASSSRRENYGYTF; DNA: TGTGCCAGCAGTTCGCGCAGGGAGAACTATGGCTACACCTTC
J: TRBJ2-6; V: TRBV9; size: .; D: TRBD1; CDR3: CASSVGQGPLTF; DNA: TGTGCCAGCAGCGTAGGACAGGGTCCCCTGACTTTC
J: TRBJ2-5; V: TRBV3-1/TRBV3-2; size: .; D: TRBD2; CDR3: CASSHGLAGEETQYF; DNA: TGTGCCAGCAGCCACGGACTAGCGGGAGAAGAGACCCAGTACTTC
J: TRBJ2-1; V: TRBV29-1; size: .; D: .; CDR3: CSVERETSYNEQFF; DNA: TGCAGCGTTGAAAGGGAAACCTCCTACAATGAGCAGTTCTTC
J: TRBJ2-1; V: TRBV5-1; size: .; D: .; CDR3: CASSLKQGDNEQFF; DNA: TGCGCCAGCAGCTTGAAACAGGGCGACAATGAGCAGTTCTTC
J: TRBJ1-4; V: TRBV11-2; size: .; D: TRBD1; CDR3: CASSPGTGPNREKLFF; DNA: TGTGCCAGCAGCCCGGGGACAGGCCCTAATAGGGAAAAACTGTTTTTT
J: TRBJ2-3; V: TRBV5-8; size: few; D: TRBD1; CDR3: CASRFRDRGPDTQYF; DNA: TGTGCCAGCAGATTCCGGGACAGGGGCCCAGATACGCAGTATTTT
J: TRBJ2-7; V: TRBV2; size: .; D: TRBD2; CDR3: CASSFSGAGGDYYF; DNA: TGTGCCAGCAGTTTCAGCGGGGCGGGCGGAGATTATTACTTC
J: TRBJ1-5; V: TRBV3-1/TRBV3-2; size: .; D: TRBD1; CDR3: CASSIGTGAQPQHF; DNA: TGTGCCAGCAGCATAGGGACAGGGGCGCAGCCCCAGCATTTT
J: TRBJ2-7; V: TRBV7-2; size: .; D: TRBD2; CDR3: CASSLGPRTSGAHEQYF; DNA: TGTGCCAGCAGCTTAGGGCCTAGGACTAGCGGGGCCCACGAGCAGTACTTC
J: TRBJ2-7; V: TRBV7-9; size: .; D: .; CDR3: CASSLMGDSYEQYF; DNA: TGTGCCAGCAGCTTAATGGGCGACTCCTACGAGCAGTACTTC
J: TRBJ1-2; V: TRBV5-1; size: once; D: .; CDR3: CASSLDINYGYTF; DNA: TGCGCCAGCAGCTTGGACATAAACTATGGCTACACCTTC
J: TRBJ2-7; V: TRBV9; size: .; D: TRBD2; CDR3: CASSVSSGAPYEQYF; DNA: TGTGCCAGCAGCGTATCTAGCGGGGCCCCCTACGAGCAGTACTTC
J: TRBJ2-7; V: TRBV18; size: few; D: TRBD2; CDR3: CASSRGAGGDEQYF; DNA: TGTGCCAGCTCCCGAGGGGCCGGGGGGGACGAGCAGTACTTC
J: TRBJ2-7; V: TRBV9; size: few; D: TRBD2; CDR3: CASSPGTSGRGYEQYF; DNA: TGTGCCAGCAGCCCCGGGACTAGCGGGAGGGGCTACGAGCAGTACTTC
J: TRBJ1-2; V: TRBV5-3; size: .; D: .; CDR3: CARSFSYGYTF; DNA: TGTGCCAGAAGCTTCTCTTATGGCTACACCTTC
J: TRBJ1-5; V: TRBV2; size: .; D: .; CDR3: CASSEGGDAQPQHF; DNA: TGTGCCAGCAGTGAAGGAGGGGACGCTCAGCCCCAGCATTTT
J: TRBJ1-1; V: TRBV3-1/TRBV3-2; size: .; D: TRBD1; CDR3: CASSQSYRGGTEAFF; DNA: TGTGCCAGCAGCCAATCGTACAGGGGTGGCACTGAAGCTTTCTTT
J: TRBJ2-2; V: TRBV27; size: few; D: TRBD1; CDR3: CASSFRTGLNTGELFF; DNA: TGTGCCAGCAGTTTCCGGACAGGCCTGAACACCGGGGAGCTGTTTTTT
J: TRBJ2-1; V: TRBV3-1/TRBV3-2; size: once; D: TRBD2; CDR3: CASSQDETSGGIEQFF; DNA: TGTGCCAGCAGCCAAGATGAGACTAGCGGGGGAATTGAGCAGTTCTTC
J: TRBJ1-5; V: TRBV29-1; size: .; D: TRBD1; CDR3: CSVSGTGGNQPQHF; DNA: TGCAGCGTCTCCGGGACAGGGGGAAATCAGCCCCAGCATTTT
J: TRBJ2-1; V: TRBV21-1; size: .; D: .; CDR3: CASSPPRVRRDEQFF; DNA: TGTGCCAGCAGCCCTCCCCGGGTCCGACGGGATGAGCAGTTCTTC
J: TRBJ2-1; V: TRBV19; size: .; D: .; CDR3: CASSFGARSYNEQFF; DNA: TGTGCCAGTAGTTTTGGAGCCCGCTCCTACAATGAGCAGTTCTTC
J: TRBJ2-3; V: TRBV4-2; size: .; D: .; CDR3: CASSQVIRAGTDTQYF; DNA: TGTGCCAGCAGCCAAGTCATAAGGGCTGGCACAGATACGCAGTATTTT
J: TRBJ1-2; V: TRBV7-2; size: once; D: TRBD1; CDR3: CASRSAGGPYGYTF; DNA: TGTGCCAGCAGATCAGCAGGGGGCCCATATGGCTACACCTTC
J: TRBJ2-1; V: TRBV5-6; size: .; D: .; CDR3: CASSGDRSNEQFF; DNA: TGTGCCAGCAGCGGTGACAGGTCAAATGAGCAGTTCTTC
J: TRBJ2-5; V: TRBV6-6; size: .; D: TRBD2; CDR3: CASSRTGTSGQQETQYF; DNA: TGTGCCAGCAGTCGGACCGGGACTAGCGGTCAACAAGAGACCCAGTACTTC
J: TRBJ2-5; V: TRBV5-5; size: .; D: .; CDR3: CASSNRVQETQYF; DNA: TGTGCCAGCAGCAACAGAGTACAAGAGACCCAGTACTTC
J: TRBJ2-5; V: TRBV25-1; size: .; D: TRBD2; CDR3: CASSELGGRGETQYF; DNA: TGTGCCAGCAGTGAATTGGGCGGGAGAGGAGAGACCCAGTACTTC
J: TRBJ1-1; V: TRBV12-3/TRBV12-4; size: .; D: .; CDR3: CASSRGSEAFF; DNA: TGTGCCAGCAGTCGGGGGAGTGAAGCTTTCTTT
J: TRBJ1-2; V: TRBV28; size: .; D: TRBD1; CDR3: CASRSPTGGIGYTF; DNA: TGTGCCAGCCGAAGTCCAACAGGGGGCATTGGCTACACCTTC
J: TRBJ1-4; V: TRBV3-1/TRBV3-2; size: .; D: TRBD1; CDR3: CASSQALDRGWSEKLFF; DNA: TGTGCCAGCAGCCAAGCTCTGGACAGGGGGTGGAGTGAAAAACTGTTTTTT
J: TRBJ2-3; V: TRBV24-1; size: .; D: TRBD2; CDR3: CATSDERGAGDTQYF; DNA: TGTGCCACCAGTGATGAGCGGGGGGCAGGAGATACGCAGTATTTT
J: TRBJ1-2; V: TRBV3-1/TRBV3-2; size: few; D: .; CDR3: CASSQDLAEARGYTF; DNA: TGTGCCAGCAGCCAAGATCTGGCAGAAGCCCGAGGCTACACCTTC
J: TRBJ2-1; V: TRBV6-5; size: .; D: .; CDR3: CASSYVGEKQFF; DNA: TGTGCCAGCAGTTACGTTGGGGAAAAGCAGTTCTTC
J: TRBJ2-6; V: TRBV6-4; size: .; D: .; CDR3: CASGQGGVAGANVLTF; DNA: TGTGCCAGCGGTCAGGGAGGAGTGGCTGGGGCCAACGTCCTGACTTTC
J: TRBJ2-1; V: TRBV5-1; size: .; D: TRBD1; CDR3: CASSSGPRGSFEQFF; DNA: TGCGCCAGCAGCTCGGGTCCCAGGGGGTCGTTTGAGCAGTTCTTC
J: TRBJ1-1; V: TRBV7-9; size: .; D: .; CDR3: CASGRTNTEAFF; DNA: TGTGCCAGCGGCCGGACGAACACTGAAGCTTTCTTT
J: TRBJ1-2; V: TRBV6-5; size: .; D: .; CDR3: CASSDSFDYGYTF; DNA: TGTGCCAGCAGCGATTCCTTTGACTATGGCTACACCTTC
J: TRBJ2-3; V: TRBV28; size: .; D: TRBD2; CDR3: CASSSPRGGATDTQYF; DNA: TGTGCCAGCAGCTCCCCGAGGGGAGGGGCGACAGATACGCAGTATTTT
J: TRBJ2-5; V: TRBV6-1; size: .; D: .; CDR3: CASSEAKHRQETQYF; DNA: TGTGCCAGCAGTGAAGCCAAACATAGACAAGAGACCCAGTACTTC
J: TRBJ1-5; V: TRBV5-8; size: .; D: .; CDR3: CASSWSPGDSNQPQHF; DNA: TGTGCCAGCAGCTGGTCACCTGGGGACAGCAATCAGCCCCAGCATTTT
J: TRBJ2-3; V: TRBV5-1; size: once; D: .; CDR3: CASSLGQSTDTQYF; DNA: TGCGCCAGCAGCTTGGGACAGAGCACAGATACGCAGTATTTT
J: TRBJ2-3; V: TRBV7-2; size: once; D: TRBD2; CDR3: CASSLAPSGGSDTQYF; DNA: TGTGCCAGCAGCTTAGCGCCTTCGGGGGGGTCAGATACGCAGTATTTT
J: TRBJ2-3; V: TRBV27; size: .; D: .; CDR3: CASSPRGLDTQYF; DNA: TGTGCCAGCAGCCCTAGGGGGTTGGATACGCAGTATTTT
J: TRBJ2-3; V: TRBV6-1; size: few; D: .; CDR3: CASREGLADTDTQYF; DNA: TGTGCCAGCAGAGAAGGATTAGCAGACACAGATACGCAGTATTTT
J: TRBJ2-3; V: TRBV25-1; size: .; D: .; CDR3: CASSVAGHRTDTQYF; DNA: TGTGCCAGCAGTGTCGCAGGACATCGCACAGATACGCAGTATTTT
J: TRBJ2-3; V: TRBV30; size: .; D: .; CDR3: CAWSFYSQDTQYF; DNA: TGTGCCTGGAGTTTCTACTCCCAAGATACGCAGTATTTT
J: TRBJ2-5; V: TRBV19; size: .; D: .; CDR3: CASSPGGSVGTQYF; DNA: TGTGCCAGTAGTCCTGGGGGGTCCGTGGGGACCCAGTACTTC
J: TRBJ2-3; V: TRBV19; size: .; D: .; CDR3: CASSIDQPRASRRTDTQYF; DNA: TGTGCCAGTAGTATAGATCAACCCAGGGCGTCGAGGCGCACAGATACGCAGTATTTT
J: TRBJ1-2; V: TRBV7-2; size: .; D: .; CDR3: CASSLSAQGRSVGTF; DNA: TGTGCCAGCAGCTTATCGGCGCAGGGGCGATCAGTAGGCACCTTC
J: TRBJ2-1; V: TRBV10-3; size: once; D: TRBD2; CDR3: CAISESVLADNEQFF; DNA: TGTGCCATCAGTGAGTCCGTACTAGCGGACAATGAGCAGTTCTTC